This entry features one T cell receptor (beta chain) sequence. Authors' methods: It was from reference gene primer amplification that nucleated cell counts were estimated. TCRdb's table, derived via immunoSEQ multiplex PCR, lists solely in-frame clones and lacks some. D and trimming were read from the DNA, whereas the V and J calls and clone size are those reported in that table. The sample includes under 350,000 clones, about four fifths of them seen just once. The entry originates in a study of blood T cell repertoires in COVID-19. Study as a whole: PBMCs, B-cell-depleted T cells, or T cells were the source of the cDNA or gDNA that made up the material.

The CDR3 is made up of 18 amino acids. Germline V lookup: CDR1 MNHEY, CDR2 SMNVEV (reference sequence). Germline trimming cut 6 bases from V and 0 bases from J; bases unmatched to any gene: 17. The receptor was isolated from a woman in her forties or fifties who had recovered from COVID-19. This chain joins TRBV27 and TRBJ2-7, with TRBD1 matching over 7 bases. Sequencing was carried out using peripheral blood. The chain's CDR3 is CASSPTPAFGDSSYEQYF. CDR3 nucleotides: TGTGCCAGCAGCCCTACCCCCGCATTTGGGGACAGCTCCTACGAGCAGTACTTC.